This T cell receptor (beta chain) was identified during a study of T cells in Graves' hyperthyroidism and ophthalmopathy. The study's findings and limits: Prediction of ophthalmopathy progression came a median around 6 months pre-onset. Blood also showed most of the thyroid clonotypes that were expanded above 0.001.

Researchers amplified the TCR beta CDR3 regions from RNA transcripts. Initially, a first-round RT-PCR of the TCR CDR3 employed the HTBI primer set. MiXCR, run by TCRdb on the multiplex PCR reads, gives a single entry per CDR3 protein. The data show 500,000 to 800,000 distinct CDR3 sequences, with about 45% seen just once and under 8% held by the top ten. Clinical symptoms, serum thyroxine, TRAb, thyroid ultrasound and orbital computed tomography established diagnosis. A note on this clonotype: Its antigen remains unidentified.

The source is an adult man with Graves' disease, either hyperthyroidism or ophthalmopathy (not recorded which). Input material: peripheral blood or thyroid tissue (not recorded which).

The CDR3 reads CASSANVVASGELFF. The DNA of the CDR3 is TGTGCCAGCAGCGCAAATGTCGTGGCGAGCGGGGAGCTGTTTTTT. The rearrangement links TRBV7-6 to TRBJ2-2; D ambiguous. This CDR3 is 15 amino acids long. Germline loops: CDR1 SGHVS, CDR2 FNYEAQ. V was clipped by 5 bases and J by 7 bases, with 17 bases between them.